A selection of T cell receptor beta chains follows, all from one sample in a study of T-cell reconstitution after alpha-beta-depleted transplantation in children. TCRdb used MiXCR to reprocess the PCR reads, holding one entry per CDR3 protein. The data contain a few hundred thousand distinct CDR3 sequences, 10% of them singletons. The sample consisted of PBMCs from the stem cell graft donor, taken from the stem cell graft. The source is a human donor who donated a stem cell graft to a child with acute lymphoblastic leukemia. Each CDR3 is given with its conserved first and last residue. Fields, in order: J gene, clone size, V gene, CDR3 protein. Clone size is not always given. Where it is, it says once, few, many or a class for expanded clones.

TRBJ2-7	.	TRBV20-1	CSARAGGSSYEQYF
TRBJ1-1	few	TRBV4-1	CASSPPRGVREAFF
TRBJ2-1	many	TRBV4-2	CASSQVAGGHNEQFF
TRBJ2-2	.	TRBV28	CASSYPPGLLTGELFF
TRBJ2-2	few	TRBV5-1	CASSLDLAGTGELFF
TRBJ1-1	.	TRBV12-3/TRBV12-4	CASSTLDRGRESTEAFF
TRBJ2-5	.	TRBV11-3	CASSLSPESPETQYF
TRBJ2-4	.	TRBV12-3/TRBV12-4	CASSPRTSGSSSDIQYF
TRBJ2-3	few	TRBV11-2	CASSLVQPAGTWGTDTQYF
TRBJ2-7	many	TRBV10-3	CAISEGRIEYF